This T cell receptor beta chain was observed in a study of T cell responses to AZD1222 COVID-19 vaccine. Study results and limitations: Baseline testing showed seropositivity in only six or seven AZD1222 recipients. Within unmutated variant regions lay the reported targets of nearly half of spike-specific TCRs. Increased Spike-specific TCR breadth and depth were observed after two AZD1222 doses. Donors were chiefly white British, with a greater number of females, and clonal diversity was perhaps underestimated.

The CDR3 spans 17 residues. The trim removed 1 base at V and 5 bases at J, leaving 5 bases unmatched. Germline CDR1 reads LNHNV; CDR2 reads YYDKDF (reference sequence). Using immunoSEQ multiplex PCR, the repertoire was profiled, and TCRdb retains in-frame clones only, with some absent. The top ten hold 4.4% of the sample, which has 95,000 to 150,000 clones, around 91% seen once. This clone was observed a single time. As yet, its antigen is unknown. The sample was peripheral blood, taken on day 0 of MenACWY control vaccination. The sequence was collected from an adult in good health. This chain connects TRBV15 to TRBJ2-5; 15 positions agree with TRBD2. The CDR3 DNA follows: TGTGCCACCAGCAGAGCGGGACTAGCGGGAGGAGGCGAGACCCAGTACTTC. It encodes CATSRAGLAGGGETQYF.